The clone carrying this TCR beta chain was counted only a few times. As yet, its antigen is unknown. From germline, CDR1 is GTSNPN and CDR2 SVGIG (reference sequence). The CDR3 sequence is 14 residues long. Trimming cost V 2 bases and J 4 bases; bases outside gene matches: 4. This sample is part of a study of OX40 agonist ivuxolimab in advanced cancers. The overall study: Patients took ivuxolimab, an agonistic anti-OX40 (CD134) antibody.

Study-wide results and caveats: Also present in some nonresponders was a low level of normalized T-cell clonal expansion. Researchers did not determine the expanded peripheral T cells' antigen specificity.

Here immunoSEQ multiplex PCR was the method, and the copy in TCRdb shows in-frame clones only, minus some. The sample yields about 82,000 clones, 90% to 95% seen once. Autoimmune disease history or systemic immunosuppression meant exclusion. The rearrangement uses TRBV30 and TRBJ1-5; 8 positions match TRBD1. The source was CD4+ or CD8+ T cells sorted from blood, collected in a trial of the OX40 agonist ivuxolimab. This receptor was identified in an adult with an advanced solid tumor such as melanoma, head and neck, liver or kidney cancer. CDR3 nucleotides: TGTGCCTGGAGTTCCCAGGGGGCGAATCAGCCCCAGCATTTT. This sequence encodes CAWSSQGANQPQHF.